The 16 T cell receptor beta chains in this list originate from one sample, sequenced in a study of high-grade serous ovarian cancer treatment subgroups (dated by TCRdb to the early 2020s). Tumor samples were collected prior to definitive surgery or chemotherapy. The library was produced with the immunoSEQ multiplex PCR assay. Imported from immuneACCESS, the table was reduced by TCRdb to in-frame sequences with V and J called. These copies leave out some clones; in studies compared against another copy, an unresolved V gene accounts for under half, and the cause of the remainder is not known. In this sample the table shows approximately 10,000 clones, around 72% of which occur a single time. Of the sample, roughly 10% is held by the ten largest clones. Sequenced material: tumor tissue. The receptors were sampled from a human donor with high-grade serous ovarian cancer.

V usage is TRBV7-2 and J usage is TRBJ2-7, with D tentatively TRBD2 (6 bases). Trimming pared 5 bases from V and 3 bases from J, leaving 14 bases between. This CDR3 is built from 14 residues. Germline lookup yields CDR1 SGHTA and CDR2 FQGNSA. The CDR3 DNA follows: TGTGCCAGCAGCCCCGGGCCGGGGGTCTACGAGCAGTACTTC. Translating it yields CASSPGPGVYEQYF.

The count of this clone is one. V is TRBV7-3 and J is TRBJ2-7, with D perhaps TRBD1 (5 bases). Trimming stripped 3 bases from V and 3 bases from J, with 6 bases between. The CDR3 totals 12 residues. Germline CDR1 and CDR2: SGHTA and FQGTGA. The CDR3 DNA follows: TGTGCCAGCAGCTTCCAGGGCTACGAGCAGTACTTC. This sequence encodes CASSFQGYEQYF.

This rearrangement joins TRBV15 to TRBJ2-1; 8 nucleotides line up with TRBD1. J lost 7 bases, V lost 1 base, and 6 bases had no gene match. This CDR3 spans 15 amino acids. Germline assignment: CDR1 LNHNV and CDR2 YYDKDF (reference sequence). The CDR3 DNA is TGTGCCACCAGCAGAGGGTCAGGGGGCTGGAATGAGCAGTTCTTC. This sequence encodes CATSRGSGGWNEQFF.

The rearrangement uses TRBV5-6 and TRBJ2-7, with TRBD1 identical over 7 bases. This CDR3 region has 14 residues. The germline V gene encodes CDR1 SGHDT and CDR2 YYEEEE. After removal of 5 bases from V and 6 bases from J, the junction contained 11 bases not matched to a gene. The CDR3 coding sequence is TGTGCCAGCAGGAGACAGGGCCGGGGCTCCGAGCAGTACTTC. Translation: CASRRQGRGSEQYF.

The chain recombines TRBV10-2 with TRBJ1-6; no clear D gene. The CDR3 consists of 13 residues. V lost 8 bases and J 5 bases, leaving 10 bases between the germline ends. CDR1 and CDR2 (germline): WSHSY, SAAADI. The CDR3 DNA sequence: TGCGCCAGCTTGGCACGGAATAATTCACCCCTCCACTTT. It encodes CASLARNNSPLHF.

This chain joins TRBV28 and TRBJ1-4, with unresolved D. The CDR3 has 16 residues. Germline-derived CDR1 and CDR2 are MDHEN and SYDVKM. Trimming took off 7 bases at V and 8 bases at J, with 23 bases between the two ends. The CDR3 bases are TGTGCCAGCACCTCTGGGAGGGCAGGCCGAAGGGAAAAACTGTTTTTT. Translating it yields CASTSGRAGRREKLFF. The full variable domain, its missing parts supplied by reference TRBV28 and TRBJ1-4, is DVKVTQSSRYLVKRTGEKVFLECVQDMDHENMFWYRQDPGLGLRLIYFSYDVKMKEKGDIPEGYSVSREKKERFSLILESASTNQTSMYLCASTSGRAGRREKLFFGSGTQLSVL.

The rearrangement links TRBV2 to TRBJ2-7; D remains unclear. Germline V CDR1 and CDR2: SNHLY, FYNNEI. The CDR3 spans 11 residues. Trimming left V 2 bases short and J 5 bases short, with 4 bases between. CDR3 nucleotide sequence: TGTGCCAGCAGTGAAACGAACGAGCAGTACTTC. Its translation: CASSETNEQYF.

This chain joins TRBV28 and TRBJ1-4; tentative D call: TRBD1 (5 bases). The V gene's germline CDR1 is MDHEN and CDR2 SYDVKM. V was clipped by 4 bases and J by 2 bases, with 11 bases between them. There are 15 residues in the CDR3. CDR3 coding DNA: TGTGCCAGCAGTTCCGGGGGATCTACTAATGAAAAACTGTTTTTT. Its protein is CASSSGGSTNEKLFF.

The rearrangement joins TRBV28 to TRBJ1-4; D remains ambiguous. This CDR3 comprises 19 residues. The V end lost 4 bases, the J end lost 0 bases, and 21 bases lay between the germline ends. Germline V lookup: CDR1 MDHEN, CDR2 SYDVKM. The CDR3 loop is CASSSGPVTLPATNEKLFF. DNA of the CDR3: TGTGCCAGCAGTTCCGGACCCGTTACTCTCCCTGCAACTAATGAAAAACTGTTTTTT. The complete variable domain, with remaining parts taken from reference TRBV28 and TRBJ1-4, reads DVKVTQSSRYLVKRTGEKVFLECVQDMDHENMFWYRQDPGLGLRLIYFSYDVKMKEKGDIPEGYSVSREKKERFSLILESASTNQTSMYLCASSSGPVTLPATNEKLFFGSGTQLSVL.

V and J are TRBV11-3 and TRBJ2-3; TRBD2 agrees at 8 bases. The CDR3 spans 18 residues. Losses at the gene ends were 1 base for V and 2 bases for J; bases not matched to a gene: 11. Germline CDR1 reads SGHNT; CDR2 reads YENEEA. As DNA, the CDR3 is TGTGCCAGCAGCTTAGGCCCCACTAGCGGTAACTCCACAGATACGCAGTATTTT. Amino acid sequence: CASSLGPTSGNSTDTQYF.

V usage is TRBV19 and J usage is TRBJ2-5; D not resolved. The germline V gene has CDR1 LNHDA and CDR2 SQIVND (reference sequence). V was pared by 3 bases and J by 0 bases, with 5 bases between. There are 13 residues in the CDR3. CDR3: CASSIEDQETQYF. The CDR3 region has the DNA TGTGCCAGTAGTATCGAAGACCAAGAGACCCAGTACTTC.

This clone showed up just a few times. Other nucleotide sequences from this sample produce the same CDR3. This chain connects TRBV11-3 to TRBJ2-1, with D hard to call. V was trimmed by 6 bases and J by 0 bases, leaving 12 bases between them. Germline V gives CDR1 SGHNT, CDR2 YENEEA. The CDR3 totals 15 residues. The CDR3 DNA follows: TGTGCCAGCAGTCCGTCTAGGAGCTCCTACAATGAGCAGTTCTTC. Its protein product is CASSPSRSSYNEQFF.

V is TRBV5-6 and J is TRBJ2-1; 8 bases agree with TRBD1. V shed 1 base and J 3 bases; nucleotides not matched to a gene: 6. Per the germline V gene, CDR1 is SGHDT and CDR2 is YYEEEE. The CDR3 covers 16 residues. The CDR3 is CASSLRDRNRYNEQFF. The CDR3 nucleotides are TGTGCCAGCAGCTTGAGGGACAGGAATCGCTACAATGAGCAGTTCTTC.

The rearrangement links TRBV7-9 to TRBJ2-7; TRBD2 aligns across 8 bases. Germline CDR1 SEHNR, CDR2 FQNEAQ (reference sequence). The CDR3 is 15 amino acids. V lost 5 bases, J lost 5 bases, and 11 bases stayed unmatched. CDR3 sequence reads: CASSPLQAGVHEQYF. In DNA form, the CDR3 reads TGTGCCAGCAGCCCCCTCCAAGCGGGAGTCCACGAGCAGTACTTC.

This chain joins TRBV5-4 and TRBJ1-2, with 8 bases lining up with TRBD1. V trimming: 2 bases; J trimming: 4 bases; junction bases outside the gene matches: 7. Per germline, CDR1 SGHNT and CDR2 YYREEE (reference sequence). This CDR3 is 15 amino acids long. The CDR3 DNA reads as TGTGCCAGCAGCTTTCAGGGGGCCCTGACCTATGGCTACACCTTC. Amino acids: CASSFQGALTYGYTF.

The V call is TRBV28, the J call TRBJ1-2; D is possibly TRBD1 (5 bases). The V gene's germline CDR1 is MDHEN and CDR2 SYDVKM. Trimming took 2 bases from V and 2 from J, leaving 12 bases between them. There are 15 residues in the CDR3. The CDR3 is CASSLRAGGNYGYTF. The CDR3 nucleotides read TGTGCCAGCAGTTTAAGGGCGGGGGGGAACTATGGCTACACCTTC.